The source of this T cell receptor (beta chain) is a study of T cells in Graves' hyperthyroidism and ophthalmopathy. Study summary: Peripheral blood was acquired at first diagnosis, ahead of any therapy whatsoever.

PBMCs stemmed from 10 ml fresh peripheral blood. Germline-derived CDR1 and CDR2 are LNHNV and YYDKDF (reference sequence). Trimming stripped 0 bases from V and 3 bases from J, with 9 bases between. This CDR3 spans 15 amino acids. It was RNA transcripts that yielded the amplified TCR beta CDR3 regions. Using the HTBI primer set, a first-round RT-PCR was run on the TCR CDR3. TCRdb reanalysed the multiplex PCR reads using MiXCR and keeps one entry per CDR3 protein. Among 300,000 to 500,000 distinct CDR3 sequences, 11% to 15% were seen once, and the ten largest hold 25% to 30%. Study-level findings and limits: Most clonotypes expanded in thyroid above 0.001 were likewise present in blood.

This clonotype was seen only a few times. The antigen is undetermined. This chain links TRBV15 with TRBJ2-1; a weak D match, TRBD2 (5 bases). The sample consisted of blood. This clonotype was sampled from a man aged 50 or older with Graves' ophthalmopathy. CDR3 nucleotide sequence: TGTGCCACCAGCAGAGATCGAGGGAACTACAATGAGCAGTTCTTC. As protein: CATSRDRGNYNEQFF.